This T cell receptor (beta chain) came from a study of cytomegalovirus exposure and HLA in healthy donors. This CDR3 comprises 15 residues. V was pared by 5 bases and J by 3 bases, with 6 bases of the junction left unmatched. CDR1 MNHEY and CDR2 SVGAGI come from the germline V gene. Both 60 Vbeta primers and 13 Jbeta primers went into the PCR. Sequencing used immunoSEQ multiplex PCR; TCRdb keeps in-frame clones, though not all of them. The data show 150,000 to 200,000 clones, 60% to 80% seen once. Sequencing was performed on PBMCs. The receptor was derived from a man in his forties or fifties in good health and CMV-seropositive. The rearrangement uses TRBV6-5 and TRBJ1-5; 8 bases match TRBD1. The CDR3 spells CASSPGTGSNQPQHF. The CDR3 DNA is TGTGCCAGCAGTCCAGGGACAGGCTCCAATCAGCCCCAGCATTTT.